The 13 T cell receptor beta chains given below trace back to one sample, sequenced in a study of T cell changes during pregnancy in multiple sclerosis. Sequencing was performed with immunoSEQ multiplex PCR; in TCRdb, only in-frame clones are kept and a portion is missing. The table shows 11,000 or so clones, with approximately 88% occurring only once. Sequences were derived from CD8+ T cells from peripheral blood mononuclear cells, sampled after pregnancy. Every receptor here comes from a female donor in good health, enrolled as a control in a pregnancy study.

The chain carries TRBV30 and TRBJ1-2, with 9 bases identical to TRBD1. The V gene end was trimmed by 3 bases and the J gene end by 2 bases; junction bases not matched to a gene: 7. This CDR3 comprises 15 residues. Per the germline V gene, CDR1 is GTSNPN and CDR2 is SVGIG (reference sequence). Here the CDR3 DNA reads TGTGCCTGGAGCTGGGGACAGGGCACGAACTATGGCTACACCTTC. Translated: CAWSWGQGTNYGYTF.

The chain has TRBV6-4 and TRBJ2-3, with 11 bases aligning to TRBD2. Germline lookup yields CDR1 MRHNA and CDR2 SNTAGT. Trimming removed 5 bases from V and 3 bases from J; junction bases left unmatched: 4. The CDR3 extends over 15 amino acids. The CDR3 region is CASSITSGGTDTQYF. The CDR3 region has the DNA TGTGCCAGCAGTATAACTAGCGGGGGTACAGATACGCAGTATTTT.

CDR3 DNA sequence: TGTGCCACCAGCAGAGAGGCTAGCGGGGGGCGGGGGGATACGCAGTATTTT. It translates to CATSREASGGRGDTQYF. The J gene is TRBJ2-3, the V gene TRBV15; 11 bases line up with TRBD2. Unmatched junction bases numbered 8, after V lost 0 bases and J lost 6 bases. The germline V gene has CDR1 LNHNV and CDR2 YYDKDF (reference sequence). The CDR3 has 17 amino acids.

The chain joins TRBV6-5 to TRBJ2-5; TRBD1 matches 8 bases. V lost 6 bases and J lost 5; bases outside the gene matches: 8. The CDR3 is 14 residues long. Germline V gene data show CDR1 as MNHEY and CDR2 as SVGAGI. The CDR3 loop reads CASSRRQGTETQYF. CDR3 in DNA: TGTGCCAGCAGCCGTAGACAGGGGACGGAGACCCAGTACTTC.

The rearrangement links TRBV4-1 to TRBJ2-7, with D hard to call. Germline loops: CDR1 MGHRA, CDR2 YSYEKL. V was trimmed by 1 base and J by 3 bases, leaving 10 bases between them. The CDR3 covers 14 residues. CDR3 amino acids: CASSQGSAIYEQYF. CDR3 nucleotide sequence: TGCGCCAGCAGCCAAGGAAGCGCGATCTACGAGCAGTACTTC.

The chain combines TRBV7-2 with TRBJ2-1, with 16 bases lining up with TRBD2. Germline CDR1 SGHTA, CDR2 FQGNSA. V trimming: 8 bases; J trimming: 9 bases; junction bases outside the gene matches: 10. The CDR3 is 16 amino acids. The CDR3 DNA reads as TGTGCCAGCGGATCCGGGACTAGCGGGAGGGCCTCTGAGCAGTTCTTC. This encodes CASGSGTSGRASEQFF.

The chain carries TRBV28 and TRBJ2-2, with a possible D match to TRBD2 (5 bases). V dropped 6 bases and J dropped 4 bases, with 24 bases sitting between them. The CDR3 is made up of 18 amino acids. Germline CDR1 reads MDHEN; CDR2 reads SYDVKM. The CDR3 reads CASRSLERKLRVTGELFF. CDR3 DNA sequence: TGTGCCAGCAGATCACTAGAAAGAAAGCTGCGAGTCACCGGGGAGCTGTTTTTT. The entire variable domain, with the rest obtained from reference TRBV28 and TRBJ2-2, is as follows: DVKVTQSSRYLVKRTGEKVFLECVQDMDHENMFWYRQDPGLGLRLIYFSYDVKMKEKGDIPEGYSVSREKKERFSLILESASTNQTSMYLCASRSLERKLRVTGELFFGEGSRLTVL.

The chain uses TRBV27 and TRBJ2-1; D might be TRBD2 (6 bases). The CDR3 loop spans 18 amino acids. V gave up 1 base and J gave up 3 bases, with 19 bases separating them. Germline V gene data show CDR1 as MNHEY and CDR2 as SMNVEV (reference sequence). CDR3 in DNA: TGTGCCAGCAGTTTATATCGCGGGCGGGACCCGATCTACAATGAGCAGTTCTTC. It codes for CASSLYRGRDPIYNEQFF.

CDR3 amino acids: CASSQSSREDTIYF. DNA of the CDR3: TGTGCCAGCAGCCAAAGTAGTAGAGAGGACACCATATATTTT. The rearrangement joins TRBV14 to TRBJ1-3; D unclear. This CDR3 has 14 amino acids. Germline assignment: CDR1 SGHDN and CDR2 FVKESK. Trimming took 2 bases from V and 8 from J, leaving 13 bases between them. Full variable domain (rest looked up from reference TRBV14 and TRBJ1-3): EAGVTQFPSHSVIEKGQTVTLRCDPISGHDNLYWYRRVMGKEIKFLLHFVKESKQDESGMPNNRFLAERTGGTYSTLKVQPAELEDSGVYFCASSQSSREDTIYFGEGSWLTVV.

This chain links TRBV6-6 with TRBJ2-2; 11 nucleotides match TRBD2. This CDR3 is built from 15 residues. CDR1 is MNHNY and CDR2 is SVGAGI in the germline V gene (reference sequence). Trimming cost V 2 bases and J 7 bases; bases outside gene matches: 3. The CDR3: CASSYLAGGIGELFF. The CDR3 bases are TGTGCCAGCAGTTACCTAGCGGGAGGTATCGGGGAGCTGTTTTTT.

The chain recombines TRBV7-3 with TRBJ2-5, with 11 bases fitting TRBD2. Germline V gene lookup returns CDR1 SGHTA and CDR2 FQGTGA. The CDR3 length is 16 residues. The V gene end was trimmed by 2 bases and the J gene end by 5 bases; junction bases not matched to a gene: 7. CDR3 residues: CASSLGTSGLAETQYF. The CDR3 coding sequence is TGTGCCAGCAGCTTAGGGACTAGCGGATTGGCGGAGACCCAGTACTTC. The entire variable domain, with the rest obtained from reference TRBV7-3 and TRBJ2-5, is as follows: GAGVSQTPSNKVTEKGKYVELRCDPISGHTALYWYRQSLGQGPEFLIYFQGTGAADDSGLPNDRFFAVRPEGSVSTLKIQRTERGDSAVYLCASSLGTSGLAETQYFGPGTRLLVL.

The J gene is TRBJ2-3, the V gene TRBV7-9, with D possibly being TRBD2 (5 bases). V lost 8 bases and J 0 bases, leaving 12 bases between the germline ends. The CDR3 runs to 14 residues. Germline CDR1 and CDR2: SEHNR and FQNEAQ (reference sequence). The CDR3, as DNA: TGTGCCAGCCACAGAGGGAGTAGCACAGATACGCAGTATTTT. As protein: CASHRGSSTDTQYF.

The J gene is TRBJ1-3, the V gene TRBV28; unclear D gene. The V end was cut by 5 bases, the J end by 2 bases, with 25 bases between. The CDR3 extends over 19 amino acids. Per germline, CDR1 MDHEN and CDR2 SYDVKM. In DNA, the CDR3 is TGTGCCAGCAGTCGGGGTGCTAGAAGTCGGGCAGTGCCTGGAAACACCATATATTTT. It encodes CASSRGARSRAVPGNTIYF.